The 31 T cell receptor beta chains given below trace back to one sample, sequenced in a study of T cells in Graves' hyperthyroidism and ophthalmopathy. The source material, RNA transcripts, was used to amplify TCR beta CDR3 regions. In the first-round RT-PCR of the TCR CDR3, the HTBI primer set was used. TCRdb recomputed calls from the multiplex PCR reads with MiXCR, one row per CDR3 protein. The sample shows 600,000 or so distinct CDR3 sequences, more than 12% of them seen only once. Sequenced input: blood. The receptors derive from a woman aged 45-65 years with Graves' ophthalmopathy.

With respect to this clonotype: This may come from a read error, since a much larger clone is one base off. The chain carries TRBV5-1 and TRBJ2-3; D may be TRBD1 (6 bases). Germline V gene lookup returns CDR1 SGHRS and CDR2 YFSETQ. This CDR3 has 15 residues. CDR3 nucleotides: TGCGCCAGCAGCTGGGACGACAGGAGCATAGATACGCAGTATTTT. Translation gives CASSWDDRSIDTQYF. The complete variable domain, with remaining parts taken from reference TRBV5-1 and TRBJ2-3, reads KAGVTQTPRYLIKTRGQQVTLSCSPISGHRSVSWYQQTPGQGLQFLFEYFSETQRNKGNFPGRFSGRQFSNSRSEMNVSTLELGDSALYLCASSWDDRSIDTQYFGPGTRLTVL.

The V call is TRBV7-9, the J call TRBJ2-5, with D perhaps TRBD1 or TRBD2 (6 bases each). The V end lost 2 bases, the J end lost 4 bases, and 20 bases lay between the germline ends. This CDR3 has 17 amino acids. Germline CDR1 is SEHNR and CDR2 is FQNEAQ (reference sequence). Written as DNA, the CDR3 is TGTGCCAGCAGCTTATTGGCCCTAGGGGGGCAGGGAGAGACCCAGTACTTC. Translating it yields CASSLLALGGQGETQYF.

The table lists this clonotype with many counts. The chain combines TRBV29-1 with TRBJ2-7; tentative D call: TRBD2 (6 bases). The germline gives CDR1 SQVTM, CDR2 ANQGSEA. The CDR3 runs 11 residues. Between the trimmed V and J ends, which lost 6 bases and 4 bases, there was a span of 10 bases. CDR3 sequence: CSVSSGYEQYF. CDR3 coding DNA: TGCAGCGTGTCGAGCGGGTACGAGCAGTACTTC.

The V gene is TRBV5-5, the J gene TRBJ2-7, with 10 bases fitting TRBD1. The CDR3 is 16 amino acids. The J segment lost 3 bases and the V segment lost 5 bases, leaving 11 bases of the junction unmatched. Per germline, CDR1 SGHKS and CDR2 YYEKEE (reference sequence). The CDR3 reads CASRPVRDRGSYEQYF. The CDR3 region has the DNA TGTGCCAGCAGACCCGTCCGGGACAGGGGAAGCTACGAGCAGTACTTC.

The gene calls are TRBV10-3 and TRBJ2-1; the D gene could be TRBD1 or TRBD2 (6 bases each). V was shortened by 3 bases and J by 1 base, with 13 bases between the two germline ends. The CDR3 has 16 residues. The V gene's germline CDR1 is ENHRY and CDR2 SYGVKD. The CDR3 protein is CAISDGGGGSYNEQFF. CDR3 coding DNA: TGTGCCATCAGTGATGGGGGCGGAGGGTCCTACAATGAGCAGTTCTTC.

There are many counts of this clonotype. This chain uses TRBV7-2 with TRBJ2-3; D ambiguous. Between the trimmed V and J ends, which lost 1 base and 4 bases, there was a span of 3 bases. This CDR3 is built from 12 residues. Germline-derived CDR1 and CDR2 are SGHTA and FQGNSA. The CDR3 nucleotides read TGTGCCAGCAGCTTAGGGGCAGATACGCAGTATTTT. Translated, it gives CASSLGADTQYF.

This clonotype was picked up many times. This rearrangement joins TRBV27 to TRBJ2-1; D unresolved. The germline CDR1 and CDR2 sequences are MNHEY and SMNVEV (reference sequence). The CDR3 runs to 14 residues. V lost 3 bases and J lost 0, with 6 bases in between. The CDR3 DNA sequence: TGTGCCAGCAGTTTTGCTCCCTCCTACAATGAGCAGTTCTTC. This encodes CASSFAPSYNEQFF.

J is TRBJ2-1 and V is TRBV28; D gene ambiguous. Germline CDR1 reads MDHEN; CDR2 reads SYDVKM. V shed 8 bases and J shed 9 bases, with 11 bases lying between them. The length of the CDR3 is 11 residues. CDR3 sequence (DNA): TGTGCCAGCTCGCTCCGTAGTGAGCAGTTCTTC. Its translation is CASSLRSEQFF.

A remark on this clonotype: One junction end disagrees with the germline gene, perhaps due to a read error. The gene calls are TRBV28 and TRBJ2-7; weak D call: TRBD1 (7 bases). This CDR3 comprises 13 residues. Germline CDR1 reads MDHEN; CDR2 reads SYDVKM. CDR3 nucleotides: TGTTCCAGCATTGGAGGGGGCCGCTACGAGCAGTACTTC. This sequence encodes CSSIGGGRYEQYF.

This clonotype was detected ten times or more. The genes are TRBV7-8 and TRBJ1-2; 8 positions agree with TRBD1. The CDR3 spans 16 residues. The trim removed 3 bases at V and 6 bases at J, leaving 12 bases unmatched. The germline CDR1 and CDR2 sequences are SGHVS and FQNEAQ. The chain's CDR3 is CASSLGADRGGDGYTF. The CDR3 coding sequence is TGTGCCAGCAGCTTGGGGGCTGACAGGGGTGGCGATGGCTACACCTTC. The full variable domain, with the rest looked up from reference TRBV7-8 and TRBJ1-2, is GAGVSQSPRYKVAKRGQDVALRCDPISGHVSLFWYQQALGQGPEFLTYFQNEAQLDKSGLPSDRFFAERPEGSVSTLKIQRTQQEDSAVYLCASSLGADRGGDGYTFGSGTRLTVV.

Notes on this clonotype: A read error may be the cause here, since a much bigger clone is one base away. The CDR3 loop is CASAVSRKGTGELFF. Written as DNA, the CDR3 is TGCGCCAGCGCTGTCAGCAGGAAGGGCACCGGGGAGCTGTTTTTT. This sequence joins TRBV5-1 and TRBJ2-2; D is uncertain. Germline V gene lookup returns CDR1 SGHRS and CDR2 YFSETQ. V lost 7 bases and J 4 bases, leaving 17 bases between the germline ends. The CDR3 spans 15 residues.

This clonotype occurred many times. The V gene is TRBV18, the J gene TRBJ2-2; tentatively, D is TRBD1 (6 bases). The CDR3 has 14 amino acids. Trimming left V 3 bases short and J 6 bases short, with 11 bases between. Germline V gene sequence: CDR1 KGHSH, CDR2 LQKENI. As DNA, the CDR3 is TGTGCCAGCTCACCGATACAGGGACCCGGGGAGCTGTTTTTT. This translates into CASSPIQGPGELFF.

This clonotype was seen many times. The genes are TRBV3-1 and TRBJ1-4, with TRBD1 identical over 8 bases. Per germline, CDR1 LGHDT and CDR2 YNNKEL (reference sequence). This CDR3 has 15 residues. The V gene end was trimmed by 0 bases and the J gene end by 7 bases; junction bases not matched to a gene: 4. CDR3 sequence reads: CASSQEGTGSEKLFF. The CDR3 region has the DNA TGTGCCAGCAGCCAAGAAGGGACAGGTAGTGAAAAACTGTTTTTT.

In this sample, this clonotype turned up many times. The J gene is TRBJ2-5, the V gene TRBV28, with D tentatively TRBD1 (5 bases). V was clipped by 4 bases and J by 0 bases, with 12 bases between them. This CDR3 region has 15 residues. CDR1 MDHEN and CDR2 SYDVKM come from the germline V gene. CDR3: CASSSMTAYQETQYF. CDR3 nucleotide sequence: TGTGCCAGCAGTTCCATGACAGCGTACCAAGAGACCCAGTACTTC.

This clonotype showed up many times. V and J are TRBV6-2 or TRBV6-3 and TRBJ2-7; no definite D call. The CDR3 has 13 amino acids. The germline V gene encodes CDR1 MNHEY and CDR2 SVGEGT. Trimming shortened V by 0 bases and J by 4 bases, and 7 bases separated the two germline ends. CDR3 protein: CASSYSDLYEQYF. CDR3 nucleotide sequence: TGTGCCAGCAGTTACTCCGACCTATACGAGCAGTACTTC.

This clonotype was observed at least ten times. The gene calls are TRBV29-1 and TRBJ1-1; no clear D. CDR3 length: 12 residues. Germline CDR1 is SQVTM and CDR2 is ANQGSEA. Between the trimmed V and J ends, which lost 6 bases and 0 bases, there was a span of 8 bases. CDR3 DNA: TGCAGCGTAACCAGTTTGAACACTGAAGCTTTCTTT. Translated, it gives CSVTSLNTEAFF.

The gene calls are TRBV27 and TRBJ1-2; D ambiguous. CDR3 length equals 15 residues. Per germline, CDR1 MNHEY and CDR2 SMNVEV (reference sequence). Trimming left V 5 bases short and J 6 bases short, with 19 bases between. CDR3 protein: CASSPQRTSPDGYTF. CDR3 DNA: TGTGCCAGCAGTCCCCAACGAACCTCCCCCGATGGCTACACCTTC.

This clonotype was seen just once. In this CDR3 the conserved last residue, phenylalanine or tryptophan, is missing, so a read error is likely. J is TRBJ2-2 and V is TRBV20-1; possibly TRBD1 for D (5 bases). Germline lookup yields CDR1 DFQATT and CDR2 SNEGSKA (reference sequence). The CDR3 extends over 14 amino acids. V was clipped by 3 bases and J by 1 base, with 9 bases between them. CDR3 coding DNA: TGCAGTGCTAGGGGGCCCAAGAACACCGGGGAGCTGTTTCTT. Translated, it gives CSARGPKNTGELFL.

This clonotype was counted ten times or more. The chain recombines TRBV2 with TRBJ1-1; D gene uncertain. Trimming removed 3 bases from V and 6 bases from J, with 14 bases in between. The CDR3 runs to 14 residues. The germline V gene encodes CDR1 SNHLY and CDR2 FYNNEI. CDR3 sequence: CASSEGSGIPEAFF. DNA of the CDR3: TGTGCCAGCAGTGAGGGTTCCGGGATTCCTGAAGCTTTCTTT.

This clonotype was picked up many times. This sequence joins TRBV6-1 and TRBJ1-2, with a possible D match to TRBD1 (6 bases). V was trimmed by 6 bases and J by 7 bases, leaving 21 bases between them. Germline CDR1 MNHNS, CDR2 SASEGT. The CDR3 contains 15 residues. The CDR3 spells CASSIGGRVGSGYTF. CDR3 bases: TGTGCCAGCAGCATCGGGGGGCGGGTTGGTAGTGGCTACACCTTC.

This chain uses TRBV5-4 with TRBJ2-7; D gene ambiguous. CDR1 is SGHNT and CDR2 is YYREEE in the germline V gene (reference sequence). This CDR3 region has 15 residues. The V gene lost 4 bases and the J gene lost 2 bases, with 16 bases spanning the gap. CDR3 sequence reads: CASSLKGSETYEQYF. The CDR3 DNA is TGTGCCAGCAGCCTAAAGGGCAGCGAAACCTACGAGCAGTACTTC.

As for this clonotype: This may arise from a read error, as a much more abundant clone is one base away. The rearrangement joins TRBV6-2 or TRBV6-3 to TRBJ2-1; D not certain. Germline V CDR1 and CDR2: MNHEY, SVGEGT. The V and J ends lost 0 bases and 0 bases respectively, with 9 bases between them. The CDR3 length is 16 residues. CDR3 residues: CASSYSNPGSYNEQFF. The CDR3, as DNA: TGTGCCAGCAGTTACTCGAACCCGGGCTCCTACAATGAGCAGTTCTTC.

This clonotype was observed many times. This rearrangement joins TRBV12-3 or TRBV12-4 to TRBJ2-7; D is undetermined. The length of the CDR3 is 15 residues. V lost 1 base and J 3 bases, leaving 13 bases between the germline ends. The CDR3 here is CASSLVGNANYEQYF. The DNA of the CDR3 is TGTGCCAGCAGTTTAGTAGGGAATGCCAACTACGAGCAGTACTTC.

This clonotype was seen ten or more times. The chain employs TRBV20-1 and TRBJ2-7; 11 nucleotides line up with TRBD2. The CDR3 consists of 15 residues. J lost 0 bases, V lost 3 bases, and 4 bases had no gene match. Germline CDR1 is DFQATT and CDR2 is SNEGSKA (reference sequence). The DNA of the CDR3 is TGCAGTGCTAGTATGACTAGCGGGGTCTCCTACGAGCAGTACTTC. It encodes CSASMTSGVSYEQYF.

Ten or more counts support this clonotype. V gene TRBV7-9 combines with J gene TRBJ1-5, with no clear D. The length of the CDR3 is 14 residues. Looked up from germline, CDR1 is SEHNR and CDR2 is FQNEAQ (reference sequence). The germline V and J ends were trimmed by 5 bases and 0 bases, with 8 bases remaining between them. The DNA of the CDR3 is TGTGCCAGCAGCCCAAGCTATAGCAATCAGCCCCAGCATTTT. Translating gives CASSPSYSNQPQHF. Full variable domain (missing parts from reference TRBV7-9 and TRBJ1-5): DTGVSQNPRHKITKRGQNVTFRCDPISEHNRLYWYRQTLGQGPEFLTYFQNEAQLEKSRLLSDRFSAERPKGSFSTLEIQRTEQGDSAMYLCASSPSYSNQPQHFGDGTRLSIL.

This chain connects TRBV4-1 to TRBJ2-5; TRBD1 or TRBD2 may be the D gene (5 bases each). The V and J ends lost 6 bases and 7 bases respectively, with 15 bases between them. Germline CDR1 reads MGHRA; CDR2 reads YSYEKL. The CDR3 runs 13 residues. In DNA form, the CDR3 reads TGCGCCAGCAGGGGGGAAGGGGTGGGGACCCAGTACTTC. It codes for CASRGEGVGTQYF.

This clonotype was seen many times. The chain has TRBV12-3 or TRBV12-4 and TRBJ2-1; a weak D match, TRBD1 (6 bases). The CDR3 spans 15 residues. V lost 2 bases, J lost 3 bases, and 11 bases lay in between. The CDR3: CASSLRGSGYNEQFF. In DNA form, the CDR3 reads TGTGCCAGCAGTTTAAGGGGGAGTGGCTACAATGAGCAGTTCTTC.

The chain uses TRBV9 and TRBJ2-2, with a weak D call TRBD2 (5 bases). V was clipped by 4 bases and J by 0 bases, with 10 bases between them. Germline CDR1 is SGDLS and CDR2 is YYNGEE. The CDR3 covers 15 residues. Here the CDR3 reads CASSISEANTGELFF. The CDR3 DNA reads TGTGCCAGCAGCATTAGCGAGGCGAACACCGGGGAGCTGTTTTTT. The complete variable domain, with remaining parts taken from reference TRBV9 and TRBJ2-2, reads DSGVTQTPKHLITATGQRVTLRCSPRSGDLSVYWYQQSLDQGLQFLIQYYNGEERAKGNILERFSAQQFPDLHSELNLSSLELGDSALYFCASSISEANTGELFFGEGSRLTVL.

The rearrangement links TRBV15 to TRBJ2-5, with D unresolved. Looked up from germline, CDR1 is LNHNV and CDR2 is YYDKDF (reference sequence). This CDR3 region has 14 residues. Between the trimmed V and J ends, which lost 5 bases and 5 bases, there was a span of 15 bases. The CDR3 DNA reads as TGTGCCACCAGCCTTGGTGGAAGTTCCGAGACCCAGTACTTC. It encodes CATSLGGSSETQYF.

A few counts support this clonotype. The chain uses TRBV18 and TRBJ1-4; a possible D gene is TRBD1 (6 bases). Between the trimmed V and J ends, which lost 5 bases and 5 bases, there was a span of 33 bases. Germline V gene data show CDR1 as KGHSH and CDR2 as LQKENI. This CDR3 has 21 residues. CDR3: CASSTSTLGQFARRGNEKLFF. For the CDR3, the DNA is TGTGCCAGCTCAACGAGCACGTTAGGACAGTTCGCCCGCCGGGGAAATGAAAAACTGTTTTTT.

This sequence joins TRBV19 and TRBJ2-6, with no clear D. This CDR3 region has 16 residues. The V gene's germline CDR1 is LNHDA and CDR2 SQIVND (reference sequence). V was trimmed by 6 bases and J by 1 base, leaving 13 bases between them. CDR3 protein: CASRLGPSSGANVLTF. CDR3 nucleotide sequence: TGTGCCAGTAGATTGGGTCCTAGTTCTGGGGCCAACGTCCTGACTTTC.